This passage covers 24 T cell receptor beta chains from one sample sequenced in a study of blood T cell repertoires in COVID-19. The assay was immunoSEQ multiplex PCR, and TCRdb's table has in-frame clones only and misses some. There are about 250,000 clones in the sample; about 90% occur only once, and approximately 1.4% lies in the top ten. Sequencing input: peripheral blood. These receptor sequences come from an older man with acute or convalescent COVID-19.

The rearrangement links TRBV4-2 to TRBJ1-4; the D gene is possibly TRBD1 (5 bases). Germline CDR1 reads LGHNA; CDR2 reads YNFKEQ. V was trimmed by 4 bases and J by 8 bases, leaving 17 bases between them. The CDR3 is 15 residues long. CDR3 in amino acids: CASSPGGRGIEKLFF. The DNA of the CDR3 is TGTGCCAGCAGCCCGGGTGGTAGGGGTATCGAAAAACTGTTTTTT.

A single count supports this clone. V is TRBV11-2 and J is TRBJ1-4, with a tentative D call TRBD1 (5 bases). Germline V gene sequence: CDR1 SGHAT, CDR2 FQNNGV. The CDR3 contains 16 residues. Trimming removed 8 bases at V and 0 bases at J, with 16 bases between. The CDR3 DNA reads TGTGCCAGCCTTCGACAGCCGGATGCAACTAATGAAAAACTGTTTTTT. This translates into CASLRQPDATNEKLFF.

This chain uses TRBV9 with TRBJ1-1, with 8 bases fitting TRBD1. This CDR3 is 16 amino acids long. Germline values: CDR1 SGDLS, CDR2 YYNGEE. V shed 4 bases, J shed 5 bases, and the junction held 13 bases outside the gene matches. The CDR3 protein is CASSPSRGGQATEAFF. CDR3 in DNA: TGTGCCAGCAGCCCCTCACGAGGGGGACAGGCAACTGAAGCTTTCTTT.

This clone occurred a few times. The rearrangement joins TRBV4-2 to TRBJ1-6; 12 bases are a match to TRBD1. Germline V gene lookup returns CDR1 LGHNA and CDR2 YNFKEQ. The CDR3 is 16 residues long. J gave up 9 bases and V 3 bases, and 6 bases lay outside the gene matches. The CDR3 DNA is TGTGCCAGCAGCCACCCGGGACAGGGGGCAGGTTCACCCCTCCACTTT. Its protein is CASSHPGQGAGSPLHF.

This chain joins TRBV18 and TRBJ2-5, with D hard to call. This CDR3 has 12 residues. CDR1 KGHSH and CDR2 LQKENI come from the germline V gene. Trimming took off 5 bases at V and 6 bases at J, with 10 bases between the two ends. CDR3 region: CASSSQEKTQYF. The CDR3 nucleotides read TGTGCCAGCTCATCCCAAGAGAAGACCCAGTACTTC.

This clone was detected ten times or more. V and J are TRBV6-5 and TRBJ2-6; the D gene is possibly TRBD1 (5 bases). Trimming stripped 4 bases from V and 4 bases from J, with 14 bases between. From germline, CDR1 is MNHEY and CDR2 SVGAGI. CDR3 length equals 16 residues. CDR3 sequence (DNA): TGTGCCAGCAGTTTATCAGGGAATCTGGGGGCCAACGTCCTGACTTTC. It specifies CASSLSGNLGANVLTF.

The chain links TRBV6-4 to TRBJ2-7; no clear D. Trimming left V 4 bases short and J 3 bases short, with 16 bases between. The CDR3 length is 15 residues. Germline CDR1 is MRHNA and CDR2 is SNTAGT. CDR3 in DNA: TGTGCCAGCAGTGGGGCCCCGAGACACTTCTACGAGCAGTACTTC. Residues: CASSGAPRHFYEQYF.

The chain recombines TRBV11-2 with TRBJ2-1; TRBD2 matches 10 bases. This CDR3 spans 15 amino acids. Germline V gene sequence: CDR1 SGHAT, CDR2 FQNNGV. J was trimmed by 9 bases and V by 1 base; bases with no gene match: 6. Written as DNA, the CDR3 is TGTGCCAGCAGCTTAGGGAGCCTAGCGGGAGTTGAGCAGTTCTTC. It yields the protein CASSLGSLAGVEQFF.

This clone has a handful of counts. The chain carries TRBV7-2 and TRBJ1-1; 7 bases match TRBD1. V dropped 11 bases and J dropped 1; count of bases not matched to a gene: 7. The length of the CDR3 is 13 residues. In germline, CDR1 is SGHTA, CDR2 FQGNSA. The CDR3 bases are TGTGCCGCCGGGACAGACGCGAACACTGAAGCTTTCTTT. Amino acid sequence: CAAGTDANTEAFF.

The rearrangement joins TRBV5-6 to TRBJ2-1; TRBD1 might be the D (5 bases). The length of the CDR3 is 14 residues. Germline V lookup: CDR1 SGHDT, CDR2 YYEEEE. Trimming removed 9 bases from V and 9 bases from J, with 22 bases in between. CDR3 in DNA: TGTGCCACCCGGCCAGGGTATGGTTTTGGTGAGCAGTTCTTC. It encodes CATRPGYGFGEQFF.

This clone was seen only once. V and J are TRBV6-5 and TRBJ2-3, with D maybe TRBD2 (7 bases). V shed 8 bases and J shed 0 bases, with 15 bases lying between them. CDR3 length: 15 residues. Germline V gene lookup returns CDR1 MNHEY and CDR2 SVGAGI. CDR3 nucleotide sequence: TGTGCCAGCCTAGACGGGGGGCGCAGCACAGATACGCAGTATTTT. This gives the protein CASLDGGRSTDTQYF.

The chain combines TRBV29-1 with TRBJ1-2; a weak D match, TRBD1 (6 bases). Per the germline V gene, CDR1 is SQVTM and CDR2 is ANQGSEA. The length of the CDR3 is 11 residues. The V and J ends lost 5 bases and 7 bases respectively, with 11 bases between them. The CDR3 bases are TGCAGCGTTTACAGACAGGCTGGCTACACCTTC. It is translated as CSVYRQAGYTF.

The chain has TRBV7-2 and TRBJ1-2; TRBD1 is a possible D gene (5 bases). The V end lost 1 base, the J end lost 0 bases, and 9 bases lay between the germline ends. The V gene's germline CDR1 is SGHTA and CDR2 FQGNSA. The CDR3 contains 15 residues. The CDR3 DNA reads TGTGCCAGCAGCTTAGAGGGGTCCACTAACTATGGCTACACCTTC. Residues: CASSLEGSTNYGYTF.

The chain joins TRBV9 to TRBJ2-1, with 11 bases lining up with TRBD2. CDR3 length: 15 amino acids. V dropped 4 bases and J dropped 2; count of bases not matched to a gene: 2. From germline, CDR1 is SGDLS and CDR2 YYNGEE. CDR3 sequence reads: CASSKGLAAYNEQFF. CDR3 sequence (DNA): TGTGCCAGCAGCAAGGGACTAGCGGCCTACAATGAGCAGTTCTTC.

The chain is built from TRBV9 and TRBJ2-1; TRBD2 aligns across 12 bases. Unmatched junction bases numbered 7, after V lost 0 bases and J lost 6 bases. CDR1 is SGDLS, CDR2 YYNGEE, per germline. CDR3 length equals 17 residues. CDR3 sequence: CASSVDLAGGVPNEQFF. CDR3 DNA sequence: TGTGCCAGCAGCGTAGACCTAGCGGGGGGGGTTCCCAATGAGCAGTTCTTC.

The CDR3 sequence: CASGTGIDQPQHF. The CDR3 DNA sequence: TGTGCCAGCGGAACAGGGATTGATCAGCCCCAGCATTTT. This chain connects TRBV12-3 or TRBV12-4 to TRBJ1-5, with D perhaps matching TRBD1 (6 bases). V was clipped by 8 bases and J by 5 bases, with 13 bases between them. The CDR3 totals 13 residues.

This rearrangement joins TRBV27 to TRBJ1-1; D perhaps matches TRBD1 (6 bases). Germline loops: CDR1 MNHEY, CDR2 SMNVEV (reference sequence). Trimming stripped 6 bases from V and 0 bases from J, with 14 bases between. The CDR3 length is 15 residues. CDR3 sequence reads: CASRARTVMNTEAFF. The DNA of the CDR3 is TGTGCCAGCAGAGCTCGGACAGTTATGAACACTGAAGCTTTCTTT.

This clone was observed a handful of times. This chain uses TRBV5-4 with TRBJ1-6; D is possibly TRBD1 (6 bases). CDR1 SGHNT and CDR2 YYREEE come from the germline V gene (reference sequence). This CDR3 has 15 residues. Deletions cut 4 bases from V and 4 bases from J, with 12 bases between. The CDR3 DNA reads TGTGCCAGCAGCCAATCACAGGGATATAATTCACCCCTCCACTTT. It codes for CASSQSQGYNSPLHF.

This chain links TRBV7-2 with TRBJ1-2; D is possibly TRBD1 (6 bases). Germline values: CDR1 SGHTA, CDR2 FQGNSA. V was pared by 0 bases and J by 1 base, with 12 bases between. The CDR3 loop spans 16 amino acids. The CDR3 reads CASSLAKTGVNYGYTF. CDR3 DNA: TGTGCCAGCAGCTTAGCGAAGACAGGTGTTAACTATGGCTACACCTTC.

The chain recombines TRBV28 with TRBJ1-2; TRBD1 is a possible D gene (5 bases). The V gene lost 8 bases and the J gene lost 0 bases, with 10 bases spanning the gap. Germline CDR1 reads MDHEN; CDR2 reads SYDVKM. The CDR3 loop spans 13 amino acids. CDR3 sequence: CASRQLANYGYTF. The DNA of the CDR3 is TGTGCCAGCCGACAGTTAGCTAACTATGGCTACACCTTC.

The V gene is TRBV3-1 (or the pseudogene TRBV3-2), the J gene TRBJ1-1; D gene unclear. V was trimmed by 5 bases and J by 3 bases, leaving 10 bases between them. Germline V CDR1 and CDR2: LGHDT, YNNKEL (reference sequence). This CDR3 region has 13 residues. CDR3 protein: CASSELRDTEAFF. The CDR3 DNA is TGTGCCAGCAGCGAGCTACGGGACACTGAAGCTTTCTTT.

The rearrangement links TRBV7-2 to TRBJ1-5; D is unclear. V was cut by 5 bases and J by 7 bases, with 12 bases left in between. Germline CDR1 SGHTA, CDR2 FQGNSA. This CDR3 spans 13 amino acids. CDR3 amino acids: CASSTDRGQPQHF. For the CDR3, the DNA is TGTGCCAGCAGCACTGATCGGGGACAGCCCCAGCATTTT.

This chain uses TRBV7-9 with TRBJ2-1; 12 bases are a match to TRBD2. Losses at the gene ends were 4 bases for V and 6 bases for J; bases not matched to a gene: 1. Germline V gene sequence: CDR1 SEHNR, CDR2 FQNEAQ (reference sequence). This CDR3 is 14 amino acids long. This CDR3 is CASSSSGRGNEQFF. The CDR3 DNA follows: TGTGCCAGCAGCTCTAGCGGGAGGGGCAATGAGCAGTTCTTC. Filled out from reference TRBV7-9 and TRBJ2-1, the complete variable domain reads DTGVSQNPRHKITKRGQNVTFRCDPISEHNRLYWYRQTLGQGPEFLTYFQNEAQLEKSRLLSDRFSAERPKGSFSTLEIQRTEQGDSAMYLCASSSSGRGNEQFFGPGTRLTVL.

The rearrangement uses TRBV10-2 and TRBJ1-1; no firm D call. This CDR3 has 13 residues. Germline values: CDR1 WSHSY, CDR2 SAAADI. V was pared by 5 bases and J by 1 base, with 8 bases between. The CDR3 DNA sequence: TGCGCCAGCAGTCGCGAGGCGAACACTGAAGCTTTCTTT. Amino acid sequence: CASSREANTEAFF.